This TCR beta chain was documented in a study of T-cell reconstitution after alpha-beta-depleted transplantation in children. Unique molecular identifiers tagged the TCRbeta library. TCRdb called the PCR reads again in MiXCR, with one record for every CDR3 protein. Here the sample spans about 160,000 distinct CDR3 sequences, roughly 10% being singletons. The ends were cut back, 4 bases at V and 4 bases at J, with 9 bases in the middle. This CDR3 is built from 13 residues. The study, taken as a whole, reports: The origin of alpha-beta T cells about two months after transplant was reportedly several hundred expanded graft clones. The main origin of T-cell counts and diversity one year after transplant was newly produced T cells. Several patients had high TCRbeta diversity at day 60; it came from surviving recipient T cells and thymic progenitors.

There are many counts of this clonotype. Its antigen remains unknown. This sequence was found in a boy younger than 10 with acute myeloid leukemia, due to receive a stem cell transplant. The sample consisted of PBMCs, taken before TCRalphabeta/CD19-depleted stem cell transplant. The V call is TRBV12-3 or TRBV12-4, the J call TRBJ2-3, with D possibly TRBD2 on 5 matching bases. The CDR3: CASSSGYADTQYF. CDR3 nucleotide sequence: TGTGCCAGCAGTTCGGGGTACGCAGATACGCAGTATTTT.